Listed here are 8 T cell receptor beta chains from one sample, sequenced in a study of blood T cell repertoires in COVID-19 (dated by TCRdb to the early 2020s). Libraries came from the immunoSEQ multiplex PCR assay. What TCRdb holds here is the immuneACCESS table cut down to in-frame rearrangements. Part of the clones is not present; checked against another copy, under half of the missing clones reflect an unresolved V gene, and the others are unexplained. A total of 150,000 or so clones appear in this sample, more than 70% of them only once. The ten largest clones add up to roughly 20% of the sample. Sequencing was done on a sample of PBMCs or T cells enriched from blood (not recorded which). The source is a man aged 60-69 years who had recovered from COVID-19.

The chain combines TRBV28 with TRBJ1-1; the D gene is possibly TRBD1 (6 bases). This CDR3 region has 14 residues. Per germline, CDR1 MDHEN and CDR2 SYDVKM. Trimming removed 10 bases at V and 3 bases at J, with 18 bases between. The DNA for the CDR3 is TGTGCCATATCGACAGGCGGGTGGGACACTGAAGCTTTCTTT. Its translation: CAISTGGWDTEAFF.

This chain connects TRBV28 to TRBJ1-1, with TRBD1 as a possible D gene (5 bases). Trimming shortened V by 3 bases and J by 9 bases, and 14 bases separated the two germline ends. The CDR3 runs to 13 residues. Germline CDR1 and CDR2: MDHEN and SYDVKM. CDR3 loop: CASSFGGRSQAFF. The CDR3 DNA reads TGTGCCAGCAGTTTCGGGGGTAGGAGTCAAGCTTTCTTT.

The gene calls are TRBV7-2 and TRBJ1-5; the match to TRBD1 covers 7 bases. Trimming cost V 5 bases and J 0 bases; bases outside gene matches: 13. Germline V gives CDR1 SGHTA, CDR2 FQGNSA. This CDR3 has 18 residues. The CDR3 DNA follows: TGTGCCAGCAGCCTCAGACAGGGTGGCCTTTCTAGCAATCAGCCCCAGCATTTT. Residues: CASSLRQGGLSSNQPQHF.

The J gene is TRBJ1-2, the V gene TRBV5-1, with D tentatively TRBD1 (6 bases). Germline V lookup: CDR1 SGHRS, CDR2 YFSETQ. This CDR3 region has 13 residues. V lost 4 bases to trimming and J lost 4 bases, with 11 bases between them. The CDR3 DNA reads TGCGCCAGCAGCATACAAGGGGGCTATGGCTACACCTTC. Translated, it gives CASSIQGGYGYTF. Filled out from reference TRBV5-1 and TRBJ1-2, the complete variable domain reads KAGVTQTPRYLIKTRGQQVTLSCSPISGHRSVSWYQQTPGQGLQFLFEYFSETQRNKGNFPGRFSGRQFSNSRSEMNVSTLELGDSALYLCASSIQGGYGYTFGSGTRLTVV.

J is TRBJ1-2 and V is TRBV19, with TRBD1 matching 8 bases. Germline V gives CDR1 LNHDA, CDR2 SQIVND (reference sequence). This CDR3 is 12 amino acids long. V lost 5 bases, J lost 7 bases, and 3 bases stayed unmatched. The CDR3, as DNA: TGTGCCAGTAGTGCTGACAGGGGTGGCTACACCTTC. This codes for CASSADRGGYTF. Complete variable domain (other parts from reference TRBV19 and TRBJ1-2): DGGITQSPKYLFRKEGQNVTLSCEQNLNHDAMYWYRQDPGQGLRLIYYSQIVNDFQKGDIAEGYSVSREKKESFPLTVTSAQKNPTAFYLCASSADRGGYTFGSGTRLTVV.

With regard to this clone: This CDR3 is also generated by other DNA sequences in the sample. The chain combines TRBV18 with TRBJ2-7; D is ambiguous. Germline CDR1 KGHSH, CDR2 LQKENI. V lost 3 bases and J lost 0, with 3 bases in between. The CDR3 loop spans 12 amino acids. The CDR3 coding sequence is TGTGCCAGCTCACCGAGCTCCTACGAGCAGTACTTC. Translation gives CASSPSSYEQYF.

The chain is built from TRBV7-2 and TRBJ1-6; TRBD1 might be the D (6 bases). V was shortened by 5 bases and J by 8 bases, with 10 bases between the two germline ends. CDR1 SGHTA and CDR2 FQGNSA come from the germline V gene. The CDR3 covers 13 residues. In DNA, the CDR3 is TGTGCCAGCAGCCAGAACAGGGATTCACCCCTCCACTTT. Encoded protein: CASSQNRDSPLHF.

The V call is TRBV24-1, the J call TRBJ2-7, with 8 bases that match TRBD2. The germline V gene encodes CDR1 KGHDR and CDR2 SFDVKD. Unmatched junction bases numbered 8, after V lost 5 bases and J lost 6 bases. This CDR3 is 14 amino acids long. CDR3 bases: TGTGCCACCAGTGGGGCGGGAGGAACCTCCGAGCAGTACTTC. Translating gives CATSGAGGTSEQYF.